Listed here are 30 T cell receptor beta chains from one sample, sequenced in a study of T cell responses to AZD1222 COVID-19 vaccine. Repertoires were generated with immunoSEQ multiplex PCR, while TCRdb's copy carries only in-frame clones and drops some. The sample contains over 100,000 clones, 87% of which appear only once. The sample was peripheral blood, taken 28 days after the second AZD1222 dose. These receptors were collected from an adult who received the AZD1222 COVID-19 vaccine.

CDR3 in DNA: TGTGCCAGCAGCTTAGCGGGAACCTACGAGCAGTACTTC. Translation: CASSLAGTYEQYF. The genes are TRBV7-2 and TRBJ2-7, with no clear D. In germline, CDR1 is SGHTA, CDR2 FQGNSA. The CDR3 runs 13 residues. Trimming removed 0 bases from V and 2 bases from J, with 5 bases in between.

This clone was seen more than once but under ten times. The chain has TRBV5-1 and TRBJ2-7; TRBD2 matches 12 bases. After removal of 5 bases from V and 4 bases from J, the junction contained 4 bases not matched to a gene. Looked up from germline, CDR1 is SGHRS and CDR2 is YFSETQ. This CDR3 region has 14 residues. CDR3 sequence (DNA): TGCGCCAGCAGAGCCGGGACTAGCGGGTACGAGCAGTACTTC. Translating it yields CASRAGTSGYEQYF.

This clone was detected only once. The chain combines TRBV29-1 with TRBJ1-1, with 7 bases aligning to TRBD1. Looked up from germline, CDR1 is SQVTM and CDR2 is ANQGSEA. The CDR3 is 12 amino acids. The V and J ends lost 7 bases and 1 base, in that order; junction bases with no gene match: 3. CDR3 in DNA: TGCAGCGGCCACAGGGGGAACACTGAAGCTTTCTTT. Translating gives CSGHRGNTEAFF.

The V gene is TRBV12-3 or TRBV12-4, the J gene TRBJ1-2, with TRBD1 as a possible D gene (5 bases). V was trimmed by 7 bases and J by 5 bases, leaving 14 bases between them. The CDR3 loop spans 13 amino acids. The CDR3 region is CASNFVGTYGYTF. The CDR3 DNA follows: TGTGCCAGCAATTTCGTGGGGACTTATGGCTACACCTTC.

The chain combines TRBV29-1 with TRBJ2-3; D gene uncertain. The CDR3 is made up of 10 amino acids. Germline V lookup: CDR1 SQVTM, CDR2 ANQGSEA. The V and J ends lost 8 bases and 0 bases respectively, with 3 bases between them. The CDR3 DNA is TGCAGCACTAGCACAGATACGCAGTATTTT. It is translated as CSTSTDTQYF.

CDR3 region: CASSPTRLAGGNEQYF. Here the CDR3 DNA reads TGTGCCAGCAGTCCGACCCGACTAGCGGGAGGGAACGAGCAGTACTTC. V gene TRBV27 combines with J gene TRBJ2-7, with 14 nucleotides matching TRBD2. V lost 5 bases to trimming and J lost 5 bases; unmatched junction nucleotides: 8. Germline lookup yields CDR1 MNHEY and CDR2 SMNVEV (reference sequence). The CDR3 sequence is 16 residues long.

This clone was found once. CDR3 protein: CASSQGTEVYNEQFF. As DNA, the CDR3 is TGTGCCAGCAGCCAAGGGACGGAGGTTTACAATGAGCAGTTCTTC. This chain joins TRBV3-1 (or the pseudogene TRBV3-2) and TRBJ2-1; D perhaps matches TRBD2 (5 bases). The CDR3 consists of 15 residues. V was pared by 1 base and J by 4 bases, with 11 bases between. Germline CDR1 is LGHDT and CDR2 is YNNKEL (reference sequence).

The CDR3 DNA reads as TGTGCCTGGACGCTTGGACGCGTGGGCGAGCAGTACTTC. Encoded protein: CAWTLGRVGEQYF. The chain employs TRBV30 and TRBJ2-7, with no clear D. The CDR3 extends over 13 amino acids. Germline V CDR1 and CDR2: GTSNPN, SVGIG (reference sequence). V was cut by 4 bases and J by 6 bases, with 16 bases left in between.

The chain recombines TRBV7-3 with TRBJ2-2; tentative D call: TRBD2 (6 bases). The CDR3 is 14 amino acids. V lost 5 bases, J lost 5 bases, and 12 bases lay in between. Germline CDR1 reads SGHTA; CDR2 reads FQGTGA. The CDR3 bases are TGTGCCAGCAGCCCGACTAGTCTAACCGGGGAGCTGTTTTTT. Translating it yields CASSPTSLTGELFF.

The sample holds a few counts of this clone. This sequence joins TRBV7-3 and TRBJ2-7, with D perhaps being TRBD1 or TRBD2 (5 bases each). Deletions cut 4 bases from V and 3 bases from J, with 16 bases between. This CDR3 is built from 15 residues. CDR1 is SGHTA and CDR2 is FQGTGA in the germline V gene. In DNA form, the CDR3 reads TGTGCCAGCAGCTCGGGACCCCGTGACCTCTACGAGCAGTACTTC. As protein: CASSSGPRDLYEQYF. Supplemented by reference TRBV7-3 and TRBJ2-7, the full variable domain reads GAGVSQTPSNKVTEKGKYVELRCDPISGHTALYWYRQSLGQGPEFLIYFQGTGAADDSGLPNDRFFAVRPEGSVSTLKIQRTERGDSAVYLCASSSGPRDLYEQYFGPGTRLTVT.

This clone was seen once. The chain combines TRBV12-5 with TRBJ2-3; 9 nucleotides line up with TRBD1. The CDR3 is 16 residues long. The V and J ends lost 7 bases and 0 bases, in that order; junction bases with no gene match: 8. CDR1 LGHNT and CDR2 FRNRAP come from the germline V gene. Here the CDR3 reads CASDPQGARSTDTQYF. The CDR3 nucleotides read TGTGCTAGTGACCCACAGGGGGCCCGAAGCACAGATACGCAGTATTTT.

The rearrangement links TRBV5-1 to TRBJ2-7; D gene ambiguous. Germline V gene data show CDR1 as SGHRS and CDR2 as YFSETQ. The CDR3 runs 14 residues. The V end was cut by 0 bases, the J end by 2 bases, with 9 bases between. This chain's CDR3 is CASSLAPDTYEQYF. CDR3 nucleotide sequence: TGCGCCAGCAGCTTGGCCCCAGATACCTACGAGCAGTACTTC.

This clone occurred once. The chain is built from TRBV24-1 and TRBJ2-3; 7 bases are a match to TRBD1. J was trimmed by 5 bases and V by 3 bases; bases with no gene match: 10. Germline loops: CDR1 KGHDR, CDR2 SFDVKD. This CDR3 has 16 residues. This chain's CDR3 is CATSDRTGPLGDTQYF. For the CDR3, the DNA is TGTGCCACCAGTGATCGGACAGGACCTTTGGGAGATACGCAGTATTTT.

The chain is built from TRBV30 and TRBJ2-5; D is possibly TRBD2 (7 bases). The V and J ends lost 8 bases and 5 bases respectively, with 15 bases between them. Germline V gives CDR1 GTSNPN, CDR2 SVGIG (reference sequence). The CDR3 covers 12 residues. This CDR3 reads CAGGAVQETQYF. CDR3 coding DNA: TGTGCCGGGGGGGCCGTACAGGAGACCCAGTACTTC.

The chain combines TRBV27 with TRBJ1-2; the D is unclear. The germline CDR1 and CDR2 sequences are MNHEY and SMNVEV (reference sequence). The ends were cut back, 6 bases at V and 7 bases at J, with 9 bases in the middle. The CDR3 runs to 11 residues. DNA of the CDR3: TGTGCCAGCAGGGGCAGCGGTGGCTACACCTTC. Its protein is CASRGSGGYTF.

The chain combines TRBV13 with TRBJ2-7; the match to TRBD1 covers 11 bases. The CDR3 loop spans 18 amino acids. Trimming removed 5 bases from V and 0 bases from J; junction bases left unmatched: 12. Germline assignment: CDR1 PRHDT and CDR2 FYEKMQ (reference sequence). CDR3: CASSLTDRGRDSSYEQYF. Written as DNA, the CDR3 is TGTGCCAGCAGCCTAACGGACAGGGGGCGAGACAGCTCCTACGAGCAGTACTTC.

This clone was observed a single time. The chain is built from TRBV7-2 and TRBJ1-3; 7 bases line up with TRBD1. Per the germline V gene, CDR1 is SGHTA and CDR2 is FQGNSA. This CDR3 region has 16 residues. The V gene end was trimmed by 5 bases and the J gene end by 0 bases; junction bases not matched to a gene: 7. The DNA for the CDR3 is TGTGCCAGCAGCCCGGGACAGCTAACCTCTGGAAACACCATATATTTT. As protein: CASSPGQLTSGNTIYF.

This chain connects TRBV25-1 to TRBJ1-1; no reliable D call. This CDR3 is built from 15 residues. Trimming removed 6 bases from V and 0 bases from J, with 14 bases in between. Germline V gives CDR1 MGHDK, CDR2 SYGVNS. The CDR3 DNA reads TGTGCCAGCAGCCCAGTATCCCTAGTGAACACTGAAGCTTTCTTT. It is translated as CASSPVSLVNTEAFF.

This sequence joins TRBV7-9 and TRBJ2-1; 8 bases fit TRBD2. The CDR3 consists of 16 residues. Germline-derived CDR1 and CDR2 are SEHNR and FQNEAQ (reference sequence). The V segment lost 5 bases and the J segment 3 bases; nucleotides outside the gene matches: 9. This chain's CDR3 is CASSTESSGVYNEQFF. The CDR3 coding sequence is TGTGCCAGCAGCACCGAGAGTAGCGGGGTCTACAATGAGCAGTTCTTC.

The chain couples TRBV6-5 to TRBJ2-2; no firm D call. Trimming stripped 1 base from V and 6 bases from J, with 12 bases between. Germline V lookup: CDR1 MNHEY, CDR2 SVGAGI. This CDR3 contains 15 residues. CDR3 amino acids: CASSYLPGRPGELFF. In DNA, the CDR3 is TGTGCCAGCAGTTACTTGCCGGGCCGGCCCGGGGAGCTGTTTTTT.

The chain is built from TRBV7-3 and TRBJ1-1; unclear D gene. V was pared by 5 bases and J by 4 bases, with 17 bases between. Per germline, CDR1 SGHTA and CDR2 FQGTGA. The CDR3 length is 15 residues. The CDR3 sequence: CASSPQPKVGTEAFF. CDR3 sequence (DNA): TGTGCCAGCAGCCCCCAGCCTAAGGTGGGCACTGAAGCTTTCTTT. Complete variable domain (other parts from reference TRBV7-3 and TRBJ1-1): GAGVSQTPSNKVTEKGKYVELRCDPISGHTALYWYRQSLGQGPEFLIYFQGTGAADDSGLPNDRFFAVRPEGSVSTLKIQRTERGDSAVYLCASSPQPKVGTEAFFGQGTRLTVV.

In DNA form, the CDR3 reads TGTGCCAGCAGCACATATACCGGGACAGAACTTGGCTACACCTTC. It is translated as CASSTYTGTELGYTF. The V call is TRBV7-2, the J call TRBJ1-2; 7 positions agree with TRBD1. The V segment lost 5 bases and the J segment 7 bases; nucleotides outside the gene matches: 13. The CDR3 runs 15 residues. Germline CDR1 SGHTA, CDR2 FQGNSA.

The genes are TRBV29-1 and TRBJ2-3, with 8 bases identical to TRBD1. CDR1 is SQVTM, CDR2 ANQGSEA, per germline. Trimming cost V 5 bases and J 3 bases; bases outside gene matches: 16. This CDR3 has 17 amino acids. The CDR3 DNA follows: TGCAGCGTTTTCCCCAGGGGGCGTTTCCGAATAACAGATACGCAGTATTTT. Its protein product is CSVFPRGRFRITDTQYF.

The chain joins TRBV7-2 to TRBJ2-1, with a possible D match to TRBD2 (6 bases). Germline V gene data show CDR1 as SGHTA and CDR2 as FQGNSA. The V end lost 4 bases, the J end lost 7 bases, and 14 bases lay between the germline ends. CDR3 length: 14 amino acids. CDR3 coding DNA: TGTGCCAGCAGCTCGGGGGTTCGACAGAATGAGCAGTTCTTC. Protein product: CASSSGVRQNEQFF.

The rearrangement uses TRBV3-1 (or the pseudogene TRBV3-2) and TRBJ1-6; D ambiguous. This CDR3 has 16 residues. Germline V gives CDR1 LGHDT, CDR2 YNNKEL (reference sequence). Trimming shortened V by 1 base and J by 7 bases, and 14 bases separated the two germline ends. The CDR3 here is CASSQVSGLVNSPLHF. In DNA, the CDR3 is TGTGCCAGCAGCCAAGTATCGGGGTTAGTGAATTCACCCCTCCACTTT.

The V gene is TRBV4-2, the J gene TRBJ1-2, with 7 bases matching TRBD1. Germline trimming cut 3 bases from V and 4 bases from J; bases unmatched to any gene: 20. Germline values: CDR1 LGHNA, CDR2 YNFKEQ. This CDR3 spans 19 amino acids. The CDR3 spells CASSQGTRDSGVVGYGYTF. CDR3 DNA sequence: TGTGCCAGCAGCCAGGGAACCCGGGACAGCGGAGTGGTGGGCTATGGCTACACCTTC.

The V and J genes are TRBV6-5 and TRBJ2-1; D tentatively reads TRBD1 or TRBD2 (6 bases each). The CDR3 is 14 amino acids. CDR1 is MNHEY and CDR2 is SVGAGI in the germline V gene. Trimming stripped 5 bases from V and 10 bases from J, with 18 bases between. DNA for the CDR3: TGTGCCAGCAGTATATCAGGGGACTGGGGCGAGCAGTTCTTC. Protein sequence: CASSISGDWGEQFF.

V gene TRBV29-1 combines with J gene TRBJ2-2; 7 bases are a match to TRBD1. This CDR3 is built from 13 residues. Germline V gene data show CDR1 as SQVTM and CDR2 as ANQGSEA. J was trimmed by 4 bases and V by 3 bases; bases with no gene match: 2. DNA for the CDR3: TGCAGCGTTGACAGGGGGTCCACCGGGGAGCTGTTTTTT. This encodes CSVDRGSTGELFF.

V is TRBV19 and J is TRBJ1-5; TRBD1 aligns across 9 bases. Per the germline V gene, CDR1 is LNHDA and CDR2 is SQIVND (reference sequence). Trimming at V came to 6 bases and at J to 5 bases, leaving 8 bases not matched to a gene. The CDR3 is made up of 15 amino acids. CDR3 protein: CASRRGQGYDQPQHF. CDR3 coding DNA: TGTGCCAGTAGGAGGGGACAGGGATACGATCAGCCCCAGCATTTT.

In the case of this clone: Other nucleotide sequences from this sample produce the same CDR3. The genes are TRBV11-3 and TRBJ1-1; D not certain. Deletions cut 4 bases from V and 1 base from J, with 7 bases between. The CDR3 has 13 residues. In germline, CDR1 is SGHNT, CDR2 YENEEA. DNA of the CDR3: TGTGCCAGCAGCTCCAGACGGAACACTGAAGCTTTCTTT. Protein product: CASSSRRNTEAFF.